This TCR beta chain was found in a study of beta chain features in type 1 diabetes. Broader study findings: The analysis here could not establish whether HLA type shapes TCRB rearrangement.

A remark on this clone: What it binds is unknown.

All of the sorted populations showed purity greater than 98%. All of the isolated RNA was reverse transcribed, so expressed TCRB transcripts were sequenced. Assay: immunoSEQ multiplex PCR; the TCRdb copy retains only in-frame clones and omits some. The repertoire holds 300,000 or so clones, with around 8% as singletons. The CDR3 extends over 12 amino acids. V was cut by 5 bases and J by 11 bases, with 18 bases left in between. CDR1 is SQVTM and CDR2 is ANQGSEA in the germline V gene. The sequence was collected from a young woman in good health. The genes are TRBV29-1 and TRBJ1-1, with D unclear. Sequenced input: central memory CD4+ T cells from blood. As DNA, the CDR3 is TGCAGCGTTACGAGACAAGGCGCAGAGGCTTTCTTT. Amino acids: CSVTRQGAEAFF.